This T cell receptor beta chain was sequenced during a study of T cells in Graves' hyperthyroidism and ophthalmopathy. Study-level background: At initial diagnosis, before any treatment had begun, peripheral blood was obtained.

Amplification yielded TCR beta CDR3 regions, with RNA transcripts as the source. Using the HTBI primer set, a first-round RT-PCR was run on the TCR CDR3. In TCRdb, the multiplex PCR reads were re-called with MiXCR into one record per CDR3 protein. The profile covers around 290,000 distinct CDR3 sequences, with approximately 17% appearing a single time and 55% to 60% taken by the ten largest. Study outcomes and limitations: Also found in blood were most expanded thyroid clonotypes above 0.001. Classification by a 13 V-J model distinguished ophthalmopathy from stable hyperthyroidism.

This clonotype was recorded a few times. Its target is not known. This could be a read error, since a much larger clone is one nucleotide away. This CDR3 is built from 12 residues. The germline V gene has CDR1 SNHLY and CDR2 FYNNEI. Diagnostic decisions used clinical symptoms, serum thyroxine and TRAb, thyroid ultrasound and orbital computed tomography. The material sequenced was blood. This sequence originates from a woman aged 55-69 years with Graves' ophthalmopathy. The genes are TRBV2 and TRBJ1-1; D call uncertain. DNA of the CDR3: TGTGCCGGCAGTTCTATGAACACTGAAGCTTTCTTT. Its translation: CAGSSMNTEAFF.